Shown below are 17 T cell receptor beta chains from a single sample sequenced in a study of CD8 T cells in ankylosing spondylitis listed by TCRdb under 2017. No antigen is known for these receptors. What the study reported, not specific to this receptor: A TCR beta motif of eight highly homologous amino acid variants appeared characteristic of blood from ankylosing spondylitis patients.

Library preparation was by 5' RACE. The data were produced on an Illumina HiSeq 2500. TCRdb itself trimmed the public reads at Q25 with fastp, ran MiXCR and retained productive beta chains. Every entry covers one CDR3 protein and lists the most common genes and DNA from its rows. The sample yields 350,000 to 450,000 distinct CDR3 sequences; more than 25% were counted once. Approximately 1% of the sample comes from the top ten. The source material was blood, either unsorted or a sorted T cell fraction (not recorded which). The receptors were gathered from a male donor with ankylosing spondylitis.

The rearrangement joins TRBV6-1 to TRBJ1-5; unclear D gene. CDR3 length: 14 amino acids. V shed 3 bases and J shed 11 bases, with 17 bases lying between them. Germline V lookup: CDR1 MNHNS, CDR2 SASEGT. DNA of the CDR3: TGTGCCAGCAGTGAGGGCCCAGTGGGTTGGGCCCAGCATTTT. It yields the protein CASSEGPVGWAQHF.

The genes are TRBV7-8 and TRBJ2-1; a weak D match, TRBD2 (5 bases). With 0 bases removed from V and 0 bases from J, the gap between germline ends came to 21 bases. The CDR3 is 20 amino acids. Germline V gene sequence: CDR1 SGHVS, CDR2 FQNEAQ. The CDR3 sequence: CASSLAGHQTWRSSYNEQFF. CDR3 nucleotides: TGTGCCAGCAGCTTAGCAGGGCACCAAACTTGGAGGAGCTCCTACAATGAGCAGTTCTTC.

The J gene is TRBJ2-5, the V gene TRBV4-2; TRBD2 matches at 8 bases. V shed 1 base, J shed 5 bases, and the junction held 12 bases outside the gene matches. Germline-derived CDR1 and CDR2 are LGHNA and YNFKEQ. The CDR3 runs 17 residues. CDR3 sequence (DNA): TGTGCCAGCAGCCAAGCAACATTAGCGGGACCCCAGGAGACCCAGTACTTC. Encoded protein: CASSQATLAGPQETQYF.

This clonotype turned up a few times. This rearrangement joins TRBV19 to TRBJ2-2, with D perhaps being TRBD1 or TRBD2 (5 bases each). Germline V gives CDR1 LNHDA, CDR2 SQIVND (reference sequence). The CDR3 covers 17 residues. V gave up 7 bases and J gave up 0 bases, with 18 bases separating them. CDR3 sequence (DNA): TGTGCCAGTACGGAGACGGGGCTCAGCGCGAACACCGGGGAGCTGTTTTTT. Translated: CASTETGLSANTGELFF.

This clonotype has just a few counts. The rearrangement uses TRBV12-3 or TRBV12-4 and TRBJ1-5; D uncertain. Trimming removed 5 bases from V and 5 bases from J, with 7 bases in between. The CDR3 runs to 12 residues. The CDR3, as DNA: TGTGCCAGCAGTAAACTGGATCAGCCCCAGCATTTT. The encoded protein is CASSKLDQPQHF.

The CDR3 nucleotides read TGTGCCAGCAGGTCTACTAGCGGGAGGGCCAAGGAAGATACGCAGTATTTT. This gives the protein CASRSTSGRAKEDTQYF. The chain uses TRBV3-1 and TRBJ2-3; 13 bases agree with TRBD2. In germline, CDR1 is LGHDT, CDR2 YNNKEL (reference sequence). V trimming: 6 bases; J trimming: 5 bases; junction bases outside the gene matches: 11. There are 17 residues in the CDR3.

This clonotype was detected many times. The J gene is TRBJ2-2, the V gene TRBV5-1; 9 positions agree with TRBD2. Germline values: CDR1 SGHRS, CDR2 YFSETQ. CDR3 length: 15 residues. V shed 0 bases and J 6 bases; nucleotides not matched to a gene: 3. The CDR3 region has the DNA TGCGCCAGCAGCTTGGTAGCGGGAGAGTCCGGGGAGCTGTTTTTT. As protein: CASSLVAGESGELFF.

This clonotype showed up just a few times. J is TRBJ1-2 and V is TRBV12-3 or TRBV12-4; maybe TRBD1 (6 bases). The V end was cut by 6 bases, the J end by 5 bases, with 19 bases between. This CDR3 has 15 amino acids. The CDR3, as DNA: TGTGCCAGCAGGAAACCGGGACAAGTTCTTTATGGCTACACCTTC. Translated, it gives CASRKPGQVLYGYTF.

The V gene is TRBV5-1, the J gene TRBJ2-5; tentative D call: TRBD1 (5 bases). CDR1 SGHRS and CDR2 YFSETQ come from the germline V gene. Trimming removed 0 bases at V and 1 base at J, with 7 bases between. The CDR3 spans 14 residues. CDR3 DNA: TGCGCCAGCAGCTTGGCCAGGGTCCAAGAGACCCAGTACTTC. As protein: CASSLARVQETQYF.

In this sample, this clonotype turned up a few times. The chain has TRBV20-1 and TRBJ2-5; D perhaps matches TRBD1 (5 bases). The CDR3 has 12 amino acids. Germline loops: CDR1 DFQATT, CDR2 SNEGSKA (reference sequence). Trimming left V 3 bases short and J 5 bases short, with 10 bases between. The CDR3: CSASRVGETQYF. The CDR3 region has the DNA TGCAGTGCTAGCAGGGTCGGCGAGACCCAGTACTTC.

The rearrangement links TRBV5-1 to TRBJ2-2; TRBD1 might be the D (8 bases). Germline CDR1 is SGHRS and CDR2 is YFSETQ. The CDR3 runs 16 residues. Trimming removed 5 bases at V and 3 bases at J, with 17 bases between. The CDR3 DNA reads TGCGCCAGCAGTTTCAGGACAGGGAGGGACACCGGGGAGCTGTTTTTT. It encodes CASSFRTGRDTGELFF.

This clonotype turned up a few times. The chain has TRBV7-8 and TRBJ1-5; D not certain. Looked up from germline, CDR1 is SGHVS and CDR2 is FQNEAQ. V was pared by 4 bases and J by 2 bases, with 9 bases between. The CDR3 is made up of 14 amino acids. DNA of the CDR3: TGTGCCAGCAGCTCTGTAAGGGGCAATCAGCCCCAGCATTTT. Protein: CASSSVRGNQPQHF.

The V and J genes are TRBV4-2 and TRBJ2-2; D gene uncertain. V was clipped by 3 bases and J by 0 bases, with 5 bases between them. CDR3 length equals 14 residues. Germline CDR1 LGHNA, CDR2 YNFKEQ. The CDR3 DNA follows: TGTGCCAGCAGCCACACAGCGAACACCGGGGAGCTGTTTTTT. It encodes CASSHTANTGELFF.

This chain connects TRBV5-1 to TRBJ2-3; 11 positions match TRBD2. J lost 2 bases, V lost 4 bases, and 12 bases had no gene match. This CDR3 has 18 amino acids. Germline CDR1 is SGHRS and CDR2 is YFSETQ. The chain's CDR3 is CASSPTPGLADLTDTQYF. The DNA of the CDR3 is TGCGCCAGCAGCCCCACCCCGGGACTAGCGGATCTCACAGATACGCAGTATTTT.

The chain employs TRBV29-1 and TRBJ2-1, with 8 bases matching TRBD2. The CDR3 sequence is 16 residues long. The trim removed 3 bases at V and 10 bases at J, leaving 17 bases unmatched. The germline gives CDR1 SQVTM, CDR2 ANQGSEA. Here the CDR3 reads CSVEIRWSGSAKEQFF. DNA of the CDR3: TGCAGCGTTGAGATCCGGTGGAGCGGGAGTGCGAAAGAGCAGTTCTTC.

The chain is built from TRBV10-3 and TRBJ1-1; D gene uncertain. V shed 2 bases and J shed 3 bases, with 7 bases lying between them. CDR1 and CDR2 (germline): ENHRY, SYGVKD. This CDR3 is 13 amino acids long. CDR3 DNA: TGTGCCATCAGTGAGCAGGTGTACACTGAAGCTTTCTTT. Protein: CAISEQVYTEAFF.

This clonotype was counted only a few times. CDR3 region: CSVVLAGSGYEQFF. CDR3 nucleotide sequence: TGCAGCGTTGTACTAGCGGGAAGCGGGTATGAGCAGTTCTTC. The V gene is TRBV29-1, the J gene TRBJ2-1; the match to TRBD2 covers 10 bases. The CDR3 sequence is 14 residues long. CDR1 SQVTM and CDR2 ANQGSEA come from the germline V gene. The V gene end was trimmed by 4 bases and the J gene end by 8 bases; junction bases not matched to a gene: 8.